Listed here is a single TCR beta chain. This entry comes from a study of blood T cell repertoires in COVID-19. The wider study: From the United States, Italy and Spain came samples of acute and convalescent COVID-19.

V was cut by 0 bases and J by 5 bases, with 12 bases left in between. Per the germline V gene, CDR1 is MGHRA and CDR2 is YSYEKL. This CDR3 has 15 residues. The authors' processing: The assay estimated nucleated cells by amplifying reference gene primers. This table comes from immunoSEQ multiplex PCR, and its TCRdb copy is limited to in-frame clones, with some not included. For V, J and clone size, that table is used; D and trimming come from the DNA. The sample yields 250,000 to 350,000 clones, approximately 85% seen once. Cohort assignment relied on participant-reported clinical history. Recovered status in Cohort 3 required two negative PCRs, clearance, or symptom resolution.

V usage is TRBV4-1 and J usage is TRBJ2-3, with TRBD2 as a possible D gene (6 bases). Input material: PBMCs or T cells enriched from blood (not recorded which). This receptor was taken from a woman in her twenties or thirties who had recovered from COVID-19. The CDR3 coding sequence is TGCGCCAGCAGCCAAGATGGACTATCCAAAGATACGCAGTATTTT. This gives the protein CASSQDGLSKDTQYF.